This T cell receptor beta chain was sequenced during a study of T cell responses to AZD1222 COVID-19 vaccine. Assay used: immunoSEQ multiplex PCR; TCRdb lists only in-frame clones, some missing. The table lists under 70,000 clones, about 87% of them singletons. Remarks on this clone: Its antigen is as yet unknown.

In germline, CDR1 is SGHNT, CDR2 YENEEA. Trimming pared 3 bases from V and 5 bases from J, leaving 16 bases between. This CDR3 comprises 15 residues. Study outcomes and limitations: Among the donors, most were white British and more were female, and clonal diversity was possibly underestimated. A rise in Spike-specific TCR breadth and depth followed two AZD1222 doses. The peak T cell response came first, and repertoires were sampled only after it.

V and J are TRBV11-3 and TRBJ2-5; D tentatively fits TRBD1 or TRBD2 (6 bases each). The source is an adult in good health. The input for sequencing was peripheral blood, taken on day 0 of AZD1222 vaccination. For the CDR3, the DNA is TGTGCCAGCAGCTTTGGCCGGGGGCTCTTGGAGACCCAGTACTTC. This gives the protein CASSFGRGLLETQYF.